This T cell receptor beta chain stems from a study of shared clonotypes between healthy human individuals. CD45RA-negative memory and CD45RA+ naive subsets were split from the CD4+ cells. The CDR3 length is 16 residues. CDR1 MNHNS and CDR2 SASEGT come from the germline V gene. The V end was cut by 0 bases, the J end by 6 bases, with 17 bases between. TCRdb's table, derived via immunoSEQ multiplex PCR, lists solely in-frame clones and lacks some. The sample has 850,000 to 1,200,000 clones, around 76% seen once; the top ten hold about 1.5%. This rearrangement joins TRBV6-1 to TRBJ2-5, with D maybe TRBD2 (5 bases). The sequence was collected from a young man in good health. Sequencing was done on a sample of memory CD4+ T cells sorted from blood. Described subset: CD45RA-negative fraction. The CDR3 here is CASSEAWGEGGQTQYF. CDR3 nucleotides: TGTGCCAGCAGTGAAGCGTGGGGAGAAGGCGGTCAGACCCAGTACTTC.